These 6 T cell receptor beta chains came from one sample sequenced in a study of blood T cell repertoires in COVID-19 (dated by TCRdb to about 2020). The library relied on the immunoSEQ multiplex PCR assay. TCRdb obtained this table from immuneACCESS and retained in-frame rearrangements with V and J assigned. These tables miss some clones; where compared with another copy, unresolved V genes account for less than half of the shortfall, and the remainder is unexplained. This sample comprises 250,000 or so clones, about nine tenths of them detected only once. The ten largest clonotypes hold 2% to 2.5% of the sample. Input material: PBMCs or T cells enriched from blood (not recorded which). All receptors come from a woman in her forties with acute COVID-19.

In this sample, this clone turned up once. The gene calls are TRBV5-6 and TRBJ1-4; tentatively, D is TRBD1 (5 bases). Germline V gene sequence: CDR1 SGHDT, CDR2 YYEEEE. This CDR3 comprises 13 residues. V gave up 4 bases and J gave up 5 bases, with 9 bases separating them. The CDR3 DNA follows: TGTGCCAGCAGCCAAACAGGAAATGAAAAACTGTTTTTT. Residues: CASSQTGNEKLFF.

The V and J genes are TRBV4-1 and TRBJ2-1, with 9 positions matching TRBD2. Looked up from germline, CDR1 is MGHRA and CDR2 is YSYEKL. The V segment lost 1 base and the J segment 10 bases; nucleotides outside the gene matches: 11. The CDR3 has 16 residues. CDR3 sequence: CASSQVGSGGRLEQFF. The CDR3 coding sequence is TGCGCCAGCAGCCAAGTTGGTAGCGGGGGACGATTGGAGCAGTTCTTC.

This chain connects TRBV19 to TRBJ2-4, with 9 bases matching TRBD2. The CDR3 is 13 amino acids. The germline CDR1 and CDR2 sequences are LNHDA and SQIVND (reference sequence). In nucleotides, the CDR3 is TGTGCTACGGCGCGGGGGGGCGGGAACATTCAGTACTTC. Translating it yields CATARGGGNIQYF. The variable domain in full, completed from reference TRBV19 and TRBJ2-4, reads DGGITQSPKYLFRKEGQNVTLSCEQNLNHDAMYWYRQDPGQGLRLIYYSQIVNDFQKGDIAEGYSVSREKKESFPLTVTSAQKNPTAFYLCATARGGGNIQYFGAGTRLSVL.

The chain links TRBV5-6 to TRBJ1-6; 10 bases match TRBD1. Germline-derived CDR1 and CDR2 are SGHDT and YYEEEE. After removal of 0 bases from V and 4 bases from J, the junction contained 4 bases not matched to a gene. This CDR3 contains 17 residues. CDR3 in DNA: TGTGCCAGCAGCTTGGTTCGGGACAGGGGTTATAATTCACCCCTCCACTTT. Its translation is CASSLVRDRGYNSPLHF.

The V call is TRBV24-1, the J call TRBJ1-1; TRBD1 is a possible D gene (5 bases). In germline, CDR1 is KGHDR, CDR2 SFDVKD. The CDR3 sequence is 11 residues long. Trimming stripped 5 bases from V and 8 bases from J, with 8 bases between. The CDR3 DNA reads TGTGCCACCAGTGCAGGGAGGGAAGCTTTCTTT. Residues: CATSAGREAFF.

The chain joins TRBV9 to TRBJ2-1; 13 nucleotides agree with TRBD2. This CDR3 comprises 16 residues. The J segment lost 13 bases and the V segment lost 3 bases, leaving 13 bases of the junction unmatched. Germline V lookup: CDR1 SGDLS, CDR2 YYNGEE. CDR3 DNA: TGTGCCAGCAGCGCCTCCGGGACTAGCGGGACGCTCAACCAGTTCTTC. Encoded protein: CASSASGTSGTLNQFF.